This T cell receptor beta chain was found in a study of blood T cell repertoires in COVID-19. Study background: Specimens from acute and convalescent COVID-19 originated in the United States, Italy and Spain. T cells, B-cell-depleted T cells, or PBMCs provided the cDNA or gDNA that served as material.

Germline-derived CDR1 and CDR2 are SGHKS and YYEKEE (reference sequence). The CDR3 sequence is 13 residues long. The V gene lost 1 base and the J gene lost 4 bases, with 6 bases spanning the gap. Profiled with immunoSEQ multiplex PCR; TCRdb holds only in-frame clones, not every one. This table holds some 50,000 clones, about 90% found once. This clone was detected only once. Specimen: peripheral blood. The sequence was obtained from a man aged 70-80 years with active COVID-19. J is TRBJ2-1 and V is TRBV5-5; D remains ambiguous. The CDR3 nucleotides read TGTGCCAGCAGCTTGACTTTTTACAATGAGCAGTTCTTC. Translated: CASSLTFYNEQFF.